The present T cell receptor (beta chain) was sequenced within a study of CD8 T cells in ankylosing spondylitis. Study-wide points: Made up of 7 to 9 highly homologous variants, a TCR beta motif appeared characteristic of ankylosing spondylitis blood. Existing reports had already noted some motif variants in reactive arthritis synovial fluid and blood.

Trimming shortened V by 2 bases and J by 7 bases, and 13 bases separated the two germline ends. The CDR3 runs to 14 residues. CDR1 SGDLS and CDR2 YYNGEE come from the germline V gene. A quantitative 5'-RACE method, one with molecular barcodes, was used to make TCR beta libraries. One entry per CDR3 protein, called by TCRdb with MiXCR from the 5' RACE reads. The sample holds hundreds of thousands of distinct CDR3 sequences, around 32% seen once. This clonotype was observed a few times. Its antigen is still unknown. The source material was blood, either unsorted or a sorted T cell fraction (not recorded which). This receptor was identified in a male donor with ankylosing spondylitis or in good health (not recorded which). The genes are TRBV9 and TRBJ1-3; D is possibly TRBD1 (5 bases). The CDR3 spells CASSVGAFGNTIYF. CDR3 DNA: TGTGCCAGCAGCGTTGGGGCTTTTGGCAACACCATATATTTT.